The 26 T cell receptor beta chains listed next were all sequenced from one sample in a study of blood T cell repertoires in COVID-19. Profiling relied on immunoSEQ multiplex PCR, and the TCRdb table lists in-frame clones only, not all of them. The data hold about 82,000 clones, with approximately 78% observed a single time. The material sequenced was peripheral blood. The receptors derive from a man aged 55 to 70 with COVID-19, enrolled during active disease.

This sequence joins TRBV27 and TRBJ1-4; maybe TRBD1 (6 bases). Germline CDR1 and CDR2: MNHEY and SMNVEV (reference sequence). CDR3 length equals 18 residues. The germline V and J ends were trimmed by 1 base and 0 bases, with 15 bases remaining between them. CDR3 DNA sequence: TGTGCCAGCAGTTTATTTTCAGGGGTTAAAGCAACTAATGAAAAACTGTTTTTT. The encoded protein is CASSLFSGVKATNEKLFF.

The rearrangement uses TRBV5-1 and TRBJ2-3, with D possibly being TRBD2 (5 bases). The V and J ends lost 3 bases and 3 bases respectively, with 11 bases between them. The CDR3 covers 14 residues. CDR1 SGHRS and CDR2 YFSETQ come from the germline V gene. CDR3 sequence: CASSSWEQTDTQYF. The CDR3 region has the DNA TGCGCCAGCAGCTCCTGGGAGCAGACAGATACGCAGTATTTT.

This chain links TRBV6-2 or TRBV6-3 with TRBJ2-7, with D possibly TRBD1 on 6 matching bases. This CDR3 is 13 amino acids long. The germline V gene encodes CDR1 MNHEY and CDR2 SVGEGT. Trimming took off 5 bases at V and 3 bases at J, with 11 bases between the two ends. CDR3 loop: CASSLRDNYEQYF. DNA for the CDR3: TGTGCCAGCAGTCTCCGGGACAACTACGAGCAGTACTTC.

The chain employs TRBV6-5 and TRBJ2-1; the D gene is possibly TRBD1 (5 bases). In germline, CDR1 is MNHEY, CDR2 SVGAGI. V dropped 7 bases and J dropped 9 bases, with 16 bases sitting between them. CDR3 length: 13 residues. Here the CDR3 DNA reads TGTGCCAGCACCCCGGACCTAGGGGCTGAGCAGTTCTTC. Its translation: CASTPDLGAEQFF.

The chain is built from TRBV27 and TRBJ1-6; 7 bases line up with TRBD1. The CDR3 spans 18 residues. Trimming cost V 6 bases and J 7 bases; bases outside gene matches: 18. Germline V gene sequence: CDR1 MNHEY, CDR2 SMNVEV (reference sequence). The CDR3 DNA is TGTGCCAGCAGCTCCCTGGTAGAGGGGGCGATTAGGAATTCACCCCTCCACTTT. It codes for CASSSLVEGAIRNSPLHF.

The CDR3 region is CASSLGQGNYGYTF. In DNA, the CDR3 is TGTGCCAGCAGCTTGGGCCAGGGGAACTATGGCTACACCTTC. This rearrangement joins TRBV5-4 to TRBJ1-2, with D maybe TRBD1 (6 bases). V lost 0 bases to trimming and J lost 2 bases, with 8 bases between them. Germline V gene data show CDR1 as SGHNT and CDR2 as YYREEE (reference sequence). The CDR3 is 14 amino acids.

J is TRBJ2-6 and V is TRBV9; D not certain. Germline loops: CDR1 SGDLS, CDR2 YYNGEE. With 4 bases removed from V and 0 bases from J, the gap between germline ends came to 2 bases. The CDR3 extends over 13 amino acids. CDR3 in amino acids: CASSYSGANVLTF. Here the CDR3 DNA reads TGTGCCAGCAGCTACTCTGGGGCCAACGTCCTGACTTTC.

This clone turned up a few times. The CDR3 loop is CASSLGTPGLARETQYF. CDR3 bases: TGTGCCAGCAGCTTGGGAACCCCCGGACTCGCACGGGAGACCCAGTACTTC. The chain links TRBV7-6 to TRBJ2-5, with D possibly matching TRBD2 (5 bases). CDR1 and CDR2 from the germline V gene are SGHVS and FNYEAQ. The CDR3 length is 17 residues. V lost 3 bases and J lost 5, with 22 bases in between.

V usage is TRBV6-5 and J usage is TRBJ2-1; 9 nucleotides line up with TRBD1. J gave up 4 bases and V 6 bases, and 7 bases lay outside the gene matches. The CDR3 consists of 15 residues. Germline-derived CDR1 and CDR2 are MNHEY and SVGAGI. The DNA of the CDR3 is TGTGCCAGCAGGGCCCCGGGACAGGGATACAATGAGCAGTTCTTC. The encoded protein is CASRAPGQGYNEQFF.

The V gene is TRBV6-5, the J gene TRBJ1-6, with D maybe TRBD1 (6 bases). The CDR3 is 14 residues long. The germline CDR1 and CDR2 sequences are MNHEY and SVGAGI. V was shortened by 6 bases and J by 6 bases, with 12 bases between the two germline ends. Here the CDR3 reads CASRGQLGNSPLHF. In DNA, the CDR3 is TGTGCCAGCAGAGGACAGTTGGGTAATTCACCCCTCCACTTT.

The rearrangement uses TRBV30 and TRBJ1-2; TRBD1 matches at 7 bases. This CDR3 is built from 11 residues. Germline-derived CDR1 and CDR2 are GTSNPN and SVGIG (reference sequence). V lost 5 bases and J lost 4; bases outside the gene matches: 1. The CDR3 region is CAWGQAYGYTF. DNA of the CDR3: TGTGCCTGGGGACAGGCCTATGGCTACACCTTC.

This clone was counted a single time. V usage is TRBV11-2 and J usage is TRBJ2-1; 9 bases are a match to TRBD1. The CDR3 has 17 residues. After removal of 5 bases from V and 1 base from J, the junction contained 9 bases not matched to a gene. Per the germline V gene, CDR1 is SGHAT and CDR2 is FQNNGV. As DNA, the CDR3 is TGTGCCAGCAGCCGGGGACAGGGTGAAAGTTCCTACAATGAGCAGTTCTTC. Amino acids: CASSRGQGESSYNEQFF.

The V call is TRBV7-3, the J call TRBJ2-2; the D gene is possibly TRBD1 (6 bases). This CDR3 spans 15 amino acids. Germline V lookup: CDR1 SGHTA, CDR2 FQGTGA. V dropped 5 bases and J dropped 3 bases, with 13 bases sitting between them. CDR3 coding DNA: TGTGCCAGCAGCACCTCAGGGGCAGACACCGGGGAGCTGTTTTTT. It is translated as CASSTSGADTGELFF.

The chain is built from TRBV30 and TRBJ2-7, with D possibly matching TRBD2 (6 bases). The CDR3 is 14 residues long. V was cut by 3 bases and J by 6 bases, with 18 bases left in between. Germline assignment: CDR1 GTSNPN and CDR2 SVGIG (reference sequence). The CDR3 reads CAWRREAVRGEQYF. CDR3 bases: TGTGCCTGGAGAAGGGAGGCGGTGCGTGGCGAGCAGTACTTC.

In this sample, this clone turned up once. The V and J genes are TRBV14 and TRBJ2-2; D is unclear. Trimming shortened V by 1 base and J by 1 base, and 4 bases separated the two germline ends. This CDR3 has 14 residues. Germline V gene sequence: CDR1 SGHDN, CDR2 FVKESK. DNA of the CDR3: TGTGCCAGCAGCCAAGCTATGAACACCGGGGAGCTGTTTTTT. This gives the protein CASSQAMNTGELFF.

The genes are TRBV19 and TRBJ2-2, with 7 nucleotides matching TRBD1. The V segment lost 4 bases and the J segment 1 base; nucleotides outside the gene matches: 3. The germline V gene has CDR1 LNHDA and CDR2 SQIVND (reference sequence). The CDR3 length is 15 residues. Here the CDR3 reads CASSRQGLNTGELFF. The CDR3 DNA reads TGTGCCAGTAGTAGACAGGGCCTGAACACCGGGGAGCTGTTTTTT.

The chain has TRBV5-4 and TRBJ2-4; TRBD1 matches at 7 bases. The V gene's germline CDR1 is SGHNT and CDR2 YYREEE (reference sequence). The CDR3 consists of 19 residues. V shed 2 bases, J shed 2 bases, and the junction held 16 bases outside the gene matches. This chain's CDR3 is CASSLWDRRPGQPKNIQYF. CDR3 in DNA: TGTGCCAGCAGCTTATGGGACAGACGCCCTGGTCAGCCCAAAAACATTCAGTACTTC.

The gene calls are TRBV2 and TRBJ2-5, with 7 bases that match TRBD1. The CDR3 contains 15 residues. V was clipped by 1 base and J by 2 bases; unmatched bases: 4. CDR1 and CDR2 (germline): SNHLY, FYNNEI. The CDR3 protein is CASSEVGTAQETQYF. The CDR3 nucleotides are TGTGCCAGCAGTGAAGTCGGGACAGCTCAAGAGACCCAGTACTTC.

The chain employs TRBV5-1 and TRBJ1-2; D is uncertain. The CDR3 length is 17 residues. Trimming left V 0 bases short and J 0 bases short, with 15 bases between. CDR1 is SGHRS and CDR2 is YFSETQ in the germline V gene. CDR3 DNA sequence: TGCGCCAGCAGCTTGGGAGGATCACCGACCCCTAACTATGGCTACACCTTC. Amino acid sequence: CASSLGGSPTPNYGYTF.

The J gene is TRBJ1-5, the V gene TRBV5-6, with no clear D. In germline, CDR1 is SGHDT, CDR2 YYEEEE. CDR3 size: 16 residues. The V end lost 4 bases, the J end lost 3 bases, and 17 bases lay between the germline ends. The CDR3 region is CASSPSVGRDNQPQHF. CDR3 nucleotides: TGTGCCAGCAGCCCCTCTGTCGGGAGGGACAATCAGCCCCAGCATTTT.

The chain combines TRBV2 with TRBJ2-1; 7 bases match TRBD2. Trimming cost V 4 bases and J 3 bases; bases outside gene matches: 6. CDR1 and CDR2 (germline): SNHLY, FYNNEI. The CDR3 is 15 amino acids. CDR3 sequence reads: CASSGGGSNYNEQFF. DNA for the CDR3: TGTGCCAGCAGTGGGGGGGGGAGTAACTACAATGAGCAGTTCTTC.

This rearrangement joins TRBV15 to TRBJ2-1; a possible D gene is TRBD2 (5 bases). Trimming pared 1 base from V and 12 bases from J, leaving 16 bases between. This CDR3 is built from 14 residues. The germline V gene has CDR1 LNHNV and CDR2 YYDKDF (reference sequence). As DNA, the CDR3 is TGTGCCACCAGCAGAGGAAAAGGAGCCGAGGGGCAGTTCTTC. Its protein product is CATSRGKGAEGQFF.

The chain couples TRBV5-1 to TRBJ2-7, with a tentative D call TRBD2 (5 bases). This CDR3 is built from 11 residues. Germline CDR1 and CDR2: SGHRS and YFSETQ. With 6 bases removed from V and 2 bases from J, the gap between germline ends came to 6 bases. CDR3 DNA: TGCGCCAGCACCGGGGCCTACGAGCAGTACTTC. This sequence encodes CASTGAYEQYF.

In its sample, this clone was seen once. The V call is TRBV2, the J call TRBJ1-1; D might be TRBD1 (5 bases). The germline V gene encodes CDR1 SNHLY and CDR2 FYNNEI. V was shortened by 4 bases and J by 0 bases, with 9 bases between the two germline ends. The length of the CDR3 is 14 residues. CDR3 sequence reads: CASSVRELNTEAFF. Here the CDR3 DNA reads TGTGCCAGCAGTGTCAGGGAATTGAACACTGAAGCTTTCTTT.

This chain connects TRBV24-1 to TRBJ2-3; TRBD2 aligns across 8 bases. V lost 4 bases and J lost 6; bases outside the gene matches: 8. The CDR3 extends over 15 amino acids. Per the germline V gene, CDR1 is KGHDR and CDR2 is SFDVKD. The CDR3 DNA follows: TGTGCCACCAGTGACCCTCGGACTAGCCCGGATACGCAGTATTTT. Translated, it gives CATSDPRTSPDTQYF.

CDR3 sequence: CASSESLDFTDTQYF. The CDR3 DNA is TGTGCCAGCAGTGAAAGTCTAGATTTCACAGATACGCAGTATTTT. This chain links TRBV2 with TRBJ2-3; D uncertain. V lost 2 bases and J lost 2, with 11 bases in between. The CDR3 consists of 15 residues. Germline V gene sequence: CDR1 SNHLY, CDR2 FYNNEI.